This TCR beta chain was sequenced during a study of T cell responses to AZD1222 COVID-19 vaccine (dated by TCRdb to about 2021). Turning to the overall study: AZD1222 recipients with second doses at about 4 weeks or about 12 weeks were pooled, because spike-specific TCR depth and breadth did not differ between schedules. A total of roughly 240 trial participants underwent TCR sequencing, of whom 200 to 220 received two doses of AZD1222 and 26 received two doses of the MenACWY control vaccine. Trial participants were enrolled by age into 18-55, 56-69 and 70-plus year subgroups, with 148, 28 and 57 TCR-sequenced participants respectively.

The CDR3 regions of human TCRbeta chains were analyzed by immunosequencing. The authors' pipeline ran thus. TCRs in the repertoires were matched against a reference library of SARS-CoV-2-specific TCRs that had been generated with the MIRA antigen-specificity platform. Breadth was defined as the fraction of unique TCRs that were SARS-CoV-2-associated. Depth was defined as the fraction of total T cells that were SARS-CoV-2-associated. Using the MIRA data, each spike-specific TCR was mapped to the spike region that the TCR reacts to and placed in a CD4 or CD8 class. Log10-transformed breadth and depth values were compared by one-way ANOVA with Sidak's multiple comparisons tests. What TCRdb holds here is the immuneACCESS table cut down to in-frame rearrangements. Part of the clones is not present; checked against another copy, under half of the missing clones reflect an unresolved V gene, and the others are unexplained. D and trimming were read from the DNA, whereas the V and J calls and clone size are those reported in that table. The sample table lists some 190,000 clones, about 86% of them with a count of one. The ten largest clones take up over 6% of the sample.

Broader findings and caveats from the paper: Because no day 14 peak-response samples were available, the repertoires could be characterized only after the peak T cell response. CD4 TCRs associated with the vaccine covered the entire spike protein, and the dominant responses were in regions 160-218 and 743-854. Conclusions about previously exposed vaccinees were limited because only six AZD1222 recipients were SARS-CoV-2 seropositive at baseline. Nearly half of unique spike-specific TCRs reportedly recognized epitopes outside regions mutated in the B.1.351 and B.1.1.7 variants. Most participants were white British and females outnumbered males, and the authors suggested that clonal diversity may have been underestimated. A significant rise in spike-specific TCR breadth and depth was observed after two AZD1222 doses relative to day 0 and relative to MenACWY recipients. The 56-69-year group was small, and its depth increase did not reach significance, likely because of low power.

The CDR3 goes from the cysteine to the phenylalanine over 13 residues. Here the CDR3 DNA is all that survives: 39 bases in frame from base 1. Germline trimming amounts to 8 bases on V and 7 bases on J, with 9 as the count of junction bases outside the gene matches. The time point label, read with the paper, signifies: baseline before first vaccination. Vaccinee samples came from UK trials COV001 and COV002, including a single-blind randomized controlled phase 2/3 trial of AZD1222 (ChAdOx1 nCoV-19) in healthy adults. For TCRbeta chain sequencing, PBMC samples were collected from trial participants at day 0 and at day 28 after the second dose. On this clone: Its antigen remains undetermined. Per-base qualities were not stored, and no clone one base away is much larger.

The sequencing used peripheral blood, collected on day 0 of AZD1222 vaccination. This TCR came from an adult in good health. The chain is made from TRBV12-3 or TRBV12-4 and TRBJ1-2; TRBD1 aligns with 8 central bases. The CDR3 region: CASLLAGGSGYTF. At the DNA level, the sequence is TGTGCCAGCCTTCTGGCAGGGGGCTCTGGCTACACCTTC.